This is a list of T cell receptor beta chains from one sample in a study of blood T cell repertoires in COVID-19. Method: immunoSEQ multiplex PCR; TCRdb's copy keeps in-frame clones and lacks some. The data show about 150,000 clones, around nine tenths seen once. Sequences were obtained from peripheral blood. These receptors all stem from a woman between 50 and 59 years old with active or convalescent COVID-19. CDR3s include the opening cysteine and the closing phenylalanine or tryptophan. The D gene is left open where the match is weak. Rows may omit the clone size; those that give it use once, few, many or a size class.

D gene	clone size	V gene	J gene	CDR3 protein	CDR3 DNA
TRBD1	.	TRBV7-6	TRBJ2-7	CASSLGQGHYEQYF	TGTGCCAGCAGCCTGGGACAGGGGCACTACGAGCAGTACTTC
.	once	TRBV19	TRBJ2-3	CASSNAAGYDTQYF	TGTGCCAGTAGTAACGCGGCCGGGTACGATACGCAGTATTTT
TRBD2	.	TRBV5-1	TRBJ2-7	CASSLYQSRGARFGSYEQYF	TGCGCCAGCAGCTTGTATCAGTCGCGGGGGGCCCGATTCGGCTCCTACGAGCAGTACTTC
.	.	TRBV13	TRBJ1-1	CASSPRPMNTEAFF	TGTGCCAGCAGCCCGCGCCCCATGAACACTGAAGCTTTCTTT
.	.	TRBV19	TRBJ2-5	CASSTVYQETQYF	TGTGCCAGTTCGACAGTGTACCAAGAGACCCAGTACTTC
TRBD1	.	TRBV27	TRBJ2-2	CASRRTGRNTGELFF	TGTGCCAGCAGAAGGACAGGGCGAAACACCGGGGAGCTGTTTTTT
.	.	TRBV28	TRBJ2-6	CASSQPGTGANVLTF	TGTGCCAGCAGCCAACCAGGGACTGGGGCCAACGTCCTGACTTTC
.	.	TRBV6-5	TRBJ1-5	CASSFEGGSNQPQHF	TGTGCCAGCAGTTTCGAAGGCGGGAGCAATCAGCCCCAGCATTTT
TRBD2	.	TRBV2	TRBJ2-1	CASRRLAGVRNEQFF	TGTGCCAGCAGGAGACTAGCAGGAGTGCGGAATGAGCAGTTCTTC
.	.	TRBV2	TRBJ1-6	CASVPGDRINSPLHF	TGTGCCAGCGTGCCAGGGGACCGAATTAATTCACCCCTCCACTTT
TRBD1	.	TRBV12-5	TRBJ2-7	CASGRDSTYEQYF	TGTGCTAGTGGACGGGACAGTACCTACGAGCAGTACTTC
.	.	TRBV2	TRBJ2-3	CASRRAETSTDTQYF	TGTGCCAGCAGGCGAGCGGAGACTAGCACAGATACGCAGTATTTT
.	.	TRBV5-5	TRBJ1-5	CASSFQAQGYQPQHF	TGTGCCAGCAGCTTCCAGGCGCAGGGGTATCAGCCCCAGCATTTT
.	.	TRBV7-2	TRBJ2-6	CATTGTAGANVLTF	TGTGCCACCACAGGGACGGCTGGGGCCAACGTCCTGACTTTC
TRBD1	.	TRBV15	TRBJ1-6	CATSRDRGLSSPLHF	TGTGCCACCAGCAGAGACAGGGGGCTCAGTTCACCCCTCCACTTT
.	.	TRBV6-1	TRBJ1-4	CASSELGGLSNEKLFF	TGTGCCAGCAGTGAATTAGGCGGACTTTCTAATGAAAAACTGTTTTTT
.	.	TRBV18	TRBJ2-3	CASSSRTDSTDTQYF	TGTGCCAGCTCATCCCGGACAGACAGCACAGATACGCAGTATTTT
.	.	TRBV9	TRBJ1-1	CASSIRGDSLNTEAFF	TGTGCCAGCAGCATCAGAGGGGACTCACTGAACACTGAAGCTTTCTTT
TRBD1	.	TRBV30	TRBJ1-1	CAWANQGGTEAFF	TGTGCCTGGGCCAATCAGGGGGGCACTGAAGCTTTCTTT
.	.	TRBV27	TRBJ2-6	CASSHIPTGANVLTF	TGTGCCAGCAGTCACATCCCGACAGGGGCCAACGTCCTGACTTTC
.	.	TRBV7-8	TRBJ1-2	CASRTTRGGYTF	TGTGCCAGCAGAACGACCCGCGGGGGCTACACCTTC
.	.	TRBV5-1	TRBJ2-1	CASSGAEELEQFF	TGCGCCAGCAGTGGGGCAGAGGAACTTGAGCAGTTCTTC
TRBD1	.	TRBV11-2	TRBJ1-2	CASSLEGQGGDGYTF	TGTGCCAGCAGCTTAGAGGGACAGGGAGGGGATGGCTACACCTTC
TRBD2	.	TRBV6-2/TRBV6-3	TRBJ2-1	CASSYKGLAALYNEQFF	TGTGCCAGCAGTTACAAGGGACTAGCGGCACTTTACAATGAGCAGTTCTTC
TRBD1	.	TRBV4-3	TRBJ2-1	CASSQVPGQGTLEFF	TGCGCCAGCAGCCAGGTCCCGGGACAGGGAACGCTTGAGTTCTTC
TRBD1	.	TRBV6-2/TRBV6-3	TRBJ1-1	CASSYSDQGAEAFF	TGTGCCAGCAGTTACTCTGATCAGGGGGCTGAAGCTTTCTTT
.	.	TRBV23-1	TRBJ2-5	CASSQSTVEWVGTQYF	TGCGCCAGCAGTCAATCGACAGTAGAATGGGTGGGGACCCAGTACTTC
.	.	TRBV19	TRBJ1-5	CASSPAVGQPQHF	TGTGCCAGTAGTCCAGCGGTGGGACAGCCCCAGCATTTT
.	.	TRBV19	TRBJ2-1	CASSIASDNEQFF	TGTGCCAGTAGTATCGCTAGCGACAATGAGCAGTTCTTC
.	.	TRBV7-9	TRBJ1-2	CASSLAIRSPYGYTF	TGTGCCAGCAGCTTAGCTATCAGGTCGCCTTATGGCTACACCTTC
TRBD1	.	TRBV18	TRBJ1-1	CASSATGTGGAGPEAFF	TGTGCCAGCTCGGCGACCGGGACAGGGGGCGCCGGGCCTGAAGCTTTCTTT
.	.	TRBV2	TRBJ1-3	CASTPDSFSGNTIYF	TGTGCCAGCACTCCGGACAGCTTCTCTGGAAACACCATATATTTT